Each of the 15 T cell receptor beta chains below was sequenced from the same sample in a study of PD-1 blockade in mismatch repair-deficient tumors. TCRdb's copy holds only in-frame clones and misses some; the assay was immunoSEQ multiplex PCR. The data show over 100,000 clones, roughly 80% seen once. Source: peripheral blood, taken 60 weeks after starting pembrolizumab. These receptors were collected from an adult with mismatch repair-deficient cancer.

This chain connects TRBV27 to TRBJ1-5, with D possibly matching TRBD1 (5 bases). Germline V lookup: CDR1 MNHEY, CDR2 SMNVEV (reference sequence). CDR3 length: 14 residues. Trimming pared 4 bases from V and 6 bases from J, leaving 13 bases between. The chain's CDR3 is CASSSVGRVQPQHF. In nucleotides, the CDR3 is TGTGCCAGCAGTTCGGTGGGCAGGGTTCAGCCCCAGCATTTT.

The CDR3 DNA reads as TGCAGCGTGAAACTAGAGTACGCAGATACGCAGTATTTT. Translation: CSVKLEYADTQYF. The genes are TRBV29-1 and TRBJ2-3; a possible D gene is TRBD2 (5 bases). V lost 6 bases and J lost 4, with 14 bases in between. CDR1 is SQVTM and CDR2 is ANQGSEA in the germline V gene. The CDR3 loop spans 13 amino acids.

The chain carries TRBV7-9 and TRBJ2-1; weak D call: TRBD2 (7 bases). This CDR3 comprises 15 residues. The V and J ends lost 3 bases and 4 bases respectively, with 13 bases between them. The V gene's germline CDR1 is SEHNR and CDR2 FQNEAQ (reference sequence). The CDR3 protein is CASSLGAGEYNEQFF. The CDR3 coding sequence is TGTGCCAGCAGCTTGGGGGCGGGAGAATACAATGAGCAGTTCTTC.

V gene TRBV28 combines with J gene TRBJ2-7, with D tentatively TRBD1 or TRBD2 (5 bases each). Germline V gene lookup returns CDR1 MDHEN and CDR2 SYDVKM. The ends were cut back, 4 bases at V and 0 bases at J, with 13 bases in the middle. The CDR3 has 15 amino acids. The CDR3 protein is CASSSVDGASYEQYF. DNA of the CDR3: TGTGCCAGCAGTTCCGTGGACGGGGCCTCCTACGAGCAGTACTTC.

The V and J genes are TRBV20-1 and TRBJ2-1; no clear D. Germline V gives CDR1 DFQATT, CDR2 SNEGSKA (reference sequence). The CDR3 is made up of 10 amino acids. Trimming left V 7 bases short and J 5 bases short, with 6 bases between. The CDR3 nucleotides are TGCAGTGGGGAAAACAATGAGCAGTTCTTC. This translates into CSGENNEQFF.

V gene TRBV28 combines with J gene TRBJ1-4; 7 bases are shared with TRBD1. CDR1 and CDR2 from the germline V gene are MDHEN and SYDVKM. This CDR3 spans 14 amino acids. Trimming cost V 8 bases and J 5 bases; bases outside gene matches: 8. CDR3 sequence: CASQRDRGNEKLFF. In DNA form, the CDR3 reads TGTGCCAGCCAACGGGACAGAGGAAATGAAAAACTGTTTTTT.

J is TRBJ1-2 and V is TRBV5-1, with a tentative D call TRBD1 (5 bases). V lost 0 bases and J 4 bases, leaving 13 bases between the germline ends. Germline CDR1 reads SGHRS; CDR2 reads YFSETQ. The CDR3 length is 15 residues. The DNA of the CDR3 is TGCGCCAGCAGCTTGGCGTCAGGGCCCCTCTATGGCTACACCTTC. Translating gives CASSLASGPLYGYTF.

The chain employs TRBV11-3 and TRBJ2-4; 11 bases map to TRBD1. With 4 bases clipped from V and 9 bases from J, the junction kept 5 bases outside the gene matches. CDR1 SGHNT and CDR2 YENEEA come from the germline V gene. The CDR3 has 14 residues. The CDR3 DNA sequence: TGTGCCAGCAGCTGGGACAGGGGGTTGGGCATTCAGTACTTC. It yields the protein CASSWDRGLGIQYF.

V and J are TRBV12-2 and TRBJ2-5; the table's D call, TRBD2, was not checked against the DNA. TRBV12-2 is recorded as a pseudogene. The CDR3 spans 13 residues. CDR3 coding DNA: TGTGCAAGTCGGGGAGGGGGGGCAGAGACCCAGTACTTC. It is translated as CASRGGGAETQYF.

The chain combines TRBV2 with TRBJ1-1; D unclear. The V end lost 0 bases, the J end lost 2 bases, and 19 bases lay between the germline ends. This CDR3 is 18 amino acids long. The V gene's germline CDR1 is SNHLY and CDR2 FYNNEI. The CDR3, as DNA: TGTGCCAGCAGTGAAGCGACGAAAGGTTATCTAGGTAACACTGAAGCTTTCTTT. Translation gives CASSEATKGYLGNTEAFF.

V is TRBV2 and J is TRBJ2-3, with a tentative D call TRBD2 (6 bases). The length of the CDR3 is 13 residues. The germline gives CDR1 SNHLY, CDR2 FYNNEI. Trimming cost V 7 bases and J 1 base, with 9 bases left between them. The chain's CDR3 is CASTRGGTDTQYF. The CDR3 nucleotides read TGTGCCAGCACGCGGGGAGGCACAGATACGCAGTATTTT.

The chain employs TRBV5-4 and TRBJ2-2; 9 bases align to TRBD1. The CDR3 is 16 amino acids. Germline loops: CDR1 SGHNT, CDR2 YYREEE (reference sequence). Unmatched junction bases numbered 15, after V lost 9 bases and J lost 6 bases. The CDR3: CATNRRGTGSSGELFF. CDR3 sequence (DNA): TGTGCCACCAATAGACGGGGGACAGGGTCGTCCGGGGAGCTGTTTTTT.

The V and J genes are TRBV5-4 and TRBJ2-5; TRBD2 is a possible D gene (6 bases). The CDR3 is made up of 17 amino acids. Germline CDR1 and CDR2: SGHNT and YYREEE (reference sequence). V was clipped by 0 bases and J by 0 bases, with 15 bases between them. The DNA for the CDR3 is TGTGCCAGCAGCTTGGCGGGAGCAGGGAGGAACCAAGAGACCCAGTACTTC. Its protein product is CASSLAGAGRNQETQYF.

This chain joins TRBV10-3 and TRBJ2-1; the D gene is possibly TRBD2 (5 bases). Looked up from germline, CDR1 is ENHRY and CDR2 is SYGVKD. Trimming pared 7 bases from V and 1 base from J, leaving 17 bases between. CDR3 size: 16 residues. The CDR3 nucleotides read TGTGCCATCACGACAAGCGCTCCGGGGTCCTACAATGAGCAGTTCTTC. Protein sequence: CAITTSAPGSYNEQFF.

CDR3 sequence: CASSSGLHNEQFF. The CDR3, as DNA: TGTGCCAGCAGTTCGGGACTCCACAATGAGCAGTTCTTC. The chain links TRBV28 to TRBJ2-1; tentatively, D is TRBD2 (6 bases). The germline gives CDR1 MDHEN, CDR2 SYDVKM. The CDR3 has 13 amino acids. V lost 4 bases, J lost 5 bases, and 9 bases lay in between.